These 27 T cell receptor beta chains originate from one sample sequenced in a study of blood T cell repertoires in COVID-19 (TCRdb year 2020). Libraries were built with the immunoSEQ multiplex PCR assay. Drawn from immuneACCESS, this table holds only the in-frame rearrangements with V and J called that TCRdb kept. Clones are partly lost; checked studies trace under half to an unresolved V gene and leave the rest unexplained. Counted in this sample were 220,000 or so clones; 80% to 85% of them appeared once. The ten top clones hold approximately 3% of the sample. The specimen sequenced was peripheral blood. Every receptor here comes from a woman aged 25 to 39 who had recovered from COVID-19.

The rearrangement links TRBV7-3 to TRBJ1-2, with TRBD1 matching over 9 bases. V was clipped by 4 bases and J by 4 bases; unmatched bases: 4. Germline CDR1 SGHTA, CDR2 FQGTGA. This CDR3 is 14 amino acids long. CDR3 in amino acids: CASSSGTGIYGYTF. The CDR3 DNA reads TGTGCCAGCAGCTCCGGGACAGGGATCTATGGCTACACCTTC.

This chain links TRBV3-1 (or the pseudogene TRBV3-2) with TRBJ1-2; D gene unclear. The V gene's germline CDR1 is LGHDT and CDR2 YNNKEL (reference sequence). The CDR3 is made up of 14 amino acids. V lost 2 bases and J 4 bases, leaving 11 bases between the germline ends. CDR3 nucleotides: TGTGCCAGCAGCCAAAGAAGGCGAGGCTATGGCTACACCTTC. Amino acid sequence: CASSQRRRGYGYTF.

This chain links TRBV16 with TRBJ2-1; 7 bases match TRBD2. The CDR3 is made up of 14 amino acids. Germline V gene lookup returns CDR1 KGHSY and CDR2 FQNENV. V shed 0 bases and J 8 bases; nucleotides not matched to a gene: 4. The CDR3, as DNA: TGTGCCAGCAGCCAATCGGGGGGAGGGCATGAGCAGTTCTTC. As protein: CASSQSGGGHEQFF.

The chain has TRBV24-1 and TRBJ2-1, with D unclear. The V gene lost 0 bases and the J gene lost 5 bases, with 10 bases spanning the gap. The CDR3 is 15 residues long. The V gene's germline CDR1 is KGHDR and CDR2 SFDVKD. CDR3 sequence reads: CATSDLGWQDNEQFF. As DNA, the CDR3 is TGTGCCACCAGTGATTTGGGCTGGCAAGACAATGAGCAGTTCTTC.

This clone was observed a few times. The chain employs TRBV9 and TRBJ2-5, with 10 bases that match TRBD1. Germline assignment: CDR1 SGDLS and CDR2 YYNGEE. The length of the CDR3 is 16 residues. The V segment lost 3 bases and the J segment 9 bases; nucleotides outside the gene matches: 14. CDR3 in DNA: TGTGCCAGCAGCGCCCGGGACAGGGGTCCCTCGGTGGCCCAGTACTTC. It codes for CASSARDRGPSVAQYF.

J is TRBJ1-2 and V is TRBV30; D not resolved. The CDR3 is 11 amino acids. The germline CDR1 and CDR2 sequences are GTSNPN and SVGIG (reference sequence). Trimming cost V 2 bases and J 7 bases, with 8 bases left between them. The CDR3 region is CAWSLEGGYTF. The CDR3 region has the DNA TGTGCCTGGAGTCTGGAGGGTGGCTACACCTTC.

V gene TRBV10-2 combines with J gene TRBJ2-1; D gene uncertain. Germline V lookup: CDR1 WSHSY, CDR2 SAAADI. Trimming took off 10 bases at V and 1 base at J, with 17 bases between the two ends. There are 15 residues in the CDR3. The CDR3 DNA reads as TGCGCCACCAGAACCTTACTTGCTTCCTACAATGAGCAGTTCTTC. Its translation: CATRTLLASYNEQFF.

CDR3 sequence reads: CAWRPSGQGGTEAFF. The CDR3 DNA reads as TGTGCCTGGAGGCCCTCGGGACAGGGGGGTACTGAAGCTTTCTTT. This chain uses TRBV30 with TRBJ1-1; TRBD1 aligns across 11 bases. V lost 3 bases, J lost 5 bases, and 8 bases stayed unmatched. CDR1 and CDR2 from the germline V gene are GTSNPN and SVGIG (reference sequence). The CDR3 has 15 residues.

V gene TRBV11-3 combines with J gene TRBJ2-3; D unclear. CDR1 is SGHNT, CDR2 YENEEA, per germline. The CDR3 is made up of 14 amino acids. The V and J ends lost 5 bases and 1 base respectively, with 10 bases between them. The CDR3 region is CASSRREGTDTQYF. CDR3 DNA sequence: TGTGCCAGCAGCCGGAGAGAGGGCACAGATACGCAGTATTTT.

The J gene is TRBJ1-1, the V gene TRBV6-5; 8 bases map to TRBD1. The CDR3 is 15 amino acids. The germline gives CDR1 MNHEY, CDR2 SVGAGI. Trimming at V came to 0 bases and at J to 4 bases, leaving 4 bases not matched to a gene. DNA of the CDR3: TGTGCCAGCAGTTACTCGGCACAGGGGGTCACTGAAGCTTTCTTT. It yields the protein CASSYSAQGVTEAFF.

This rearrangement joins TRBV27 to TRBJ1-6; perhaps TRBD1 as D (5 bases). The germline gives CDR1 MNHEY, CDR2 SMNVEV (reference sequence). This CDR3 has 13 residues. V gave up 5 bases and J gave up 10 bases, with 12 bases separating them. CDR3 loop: CASSPAGGSPLHF. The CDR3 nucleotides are TGTGCCAGCAGTCCAGCGGGGGGGTCACCCCTCCACTTT.

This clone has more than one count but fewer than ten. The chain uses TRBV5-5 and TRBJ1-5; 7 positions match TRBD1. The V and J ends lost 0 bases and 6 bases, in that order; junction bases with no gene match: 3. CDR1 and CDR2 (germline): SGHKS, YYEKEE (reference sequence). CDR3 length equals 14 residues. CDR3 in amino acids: CASSLEAGGQPQHF. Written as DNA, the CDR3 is TGTGCCAGCAGCTTGGAGGCAGGGGGTCAGCCCCAGCATTTT.

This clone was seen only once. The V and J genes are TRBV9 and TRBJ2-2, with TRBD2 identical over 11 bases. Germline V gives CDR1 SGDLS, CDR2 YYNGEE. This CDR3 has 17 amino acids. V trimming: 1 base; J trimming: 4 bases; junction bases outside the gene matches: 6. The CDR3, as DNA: TGTGCCAGCAGCGTAAAACTAGCGGGAGTCCCCACCGGGGAGCTGTTTTTT. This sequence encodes CASSVKLAGVPTGELFF.

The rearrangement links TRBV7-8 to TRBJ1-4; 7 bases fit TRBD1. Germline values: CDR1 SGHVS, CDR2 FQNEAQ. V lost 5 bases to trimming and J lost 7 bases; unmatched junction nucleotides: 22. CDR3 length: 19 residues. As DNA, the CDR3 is TGTGCCAGCAGCGCGTGGGTAGGGGGCGCGGTTAATAGGGCTGAAAAACTGTTTTTT. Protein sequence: CASSAWVGGAVNRAEKLFF.

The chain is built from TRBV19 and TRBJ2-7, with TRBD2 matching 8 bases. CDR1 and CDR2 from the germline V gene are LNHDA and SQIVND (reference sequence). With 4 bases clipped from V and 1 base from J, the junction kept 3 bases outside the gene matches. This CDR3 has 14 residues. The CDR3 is CASSNSGSSYEQYF. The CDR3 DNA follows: TGTGCCAGTAGTAACAGCGGGAGTTCCTACGAGCAGTACTTC.

CDR3 amino acids: CASSRGSGAPETQYF. The CDR3 DNA sequence: TGTGCCAGCAGTCGCGGATCAGGGGCGCCCGAGACCCAGTACTTC. This chain uses TRBV28 with TRBJ2-5, with D maybe TRBD1 (6 bases). The V gene's germline CDR1 is MDHEN and CDR2 SYDVKM. The CDR3 extends over 15 amino acids. V dropped 5 bases and J dropped 5 bases, with 18 bases sitting between them.

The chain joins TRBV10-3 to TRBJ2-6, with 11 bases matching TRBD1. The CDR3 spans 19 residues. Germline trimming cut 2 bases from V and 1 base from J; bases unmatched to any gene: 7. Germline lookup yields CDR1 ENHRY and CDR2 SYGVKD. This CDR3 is CAISEPFGQGASGANVLTF. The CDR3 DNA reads TGTGCCATCAGTGAGCCCTTTGGACAGGGGGCGTCTGGGGCCAACGTCCTGACTTTC.

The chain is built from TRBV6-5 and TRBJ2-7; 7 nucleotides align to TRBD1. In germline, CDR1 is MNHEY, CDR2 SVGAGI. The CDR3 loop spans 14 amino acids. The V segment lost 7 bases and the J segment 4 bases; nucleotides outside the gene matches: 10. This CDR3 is CASTFDGQVYEQYF. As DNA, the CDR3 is TGTGCCAGCACCTTTGACGGACAGGTGTACGAGCAGTACTTC.

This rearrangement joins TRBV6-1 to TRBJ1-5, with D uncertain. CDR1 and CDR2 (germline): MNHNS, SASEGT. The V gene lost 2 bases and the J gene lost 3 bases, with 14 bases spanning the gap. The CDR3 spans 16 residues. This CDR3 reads CASSEMEGGNNQPQHF. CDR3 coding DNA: TGTGCCAGCAGTGAAATGGAAGGAGGCAACAATCAGCCCCAGCATTTT.

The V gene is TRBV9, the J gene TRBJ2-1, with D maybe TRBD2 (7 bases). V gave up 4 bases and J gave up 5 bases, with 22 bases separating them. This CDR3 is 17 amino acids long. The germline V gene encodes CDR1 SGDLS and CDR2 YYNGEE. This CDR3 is CASSSRGGGGLDNEQFF. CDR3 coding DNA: TGTGCCAGCAGCTCCCGAGGGGGGGGAGGGCTAGACAATGAGCAGTTCTTC.

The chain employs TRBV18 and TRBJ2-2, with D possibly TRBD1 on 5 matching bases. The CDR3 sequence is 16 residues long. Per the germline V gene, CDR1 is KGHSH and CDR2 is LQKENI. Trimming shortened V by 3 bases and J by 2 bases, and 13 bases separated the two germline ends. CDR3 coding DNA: TGTGCCAGCTCACCTATGTCCAGGGTTAACACCGGGGAGCTGTTTTTT. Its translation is CASSPMSRVNTGELFF.

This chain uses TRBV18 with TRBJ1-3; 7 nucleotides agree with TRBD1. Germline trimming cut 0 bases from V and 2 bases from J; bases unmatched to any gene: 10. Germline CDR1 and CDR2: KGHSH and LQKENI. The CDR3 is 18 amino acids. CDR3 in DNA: TGTGCCAGCTCACCACCGAATTTAGGGGACAGAGCTGGAAACACCATATATTTT. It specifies CASSPPNLGDRAGNTIYF.

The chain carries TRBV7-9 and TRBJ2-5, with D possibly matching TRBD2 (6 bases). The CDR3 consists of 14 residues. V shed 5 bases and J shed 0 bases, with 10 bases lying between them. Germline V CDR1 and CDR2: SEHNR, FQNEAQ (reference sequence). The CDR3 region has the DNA TGTGCCAGCAGCAGGAGCGGGTACCAAGAGACCCAGTACTTC. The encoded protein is CASSRSGYQETQYF.

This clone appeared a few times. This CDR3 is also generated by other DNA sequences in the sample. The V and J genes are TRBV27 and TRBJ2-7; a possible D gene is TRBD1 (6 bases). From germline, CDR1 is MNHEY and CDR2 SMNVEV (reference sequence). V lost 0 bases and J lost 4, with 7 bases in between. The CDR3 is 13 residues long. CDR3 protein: CASSLSTGYEQYF. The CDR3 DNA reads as TGTGCCAGCAGTTTATCCACAGGGTACGAGCAGTACTTC.

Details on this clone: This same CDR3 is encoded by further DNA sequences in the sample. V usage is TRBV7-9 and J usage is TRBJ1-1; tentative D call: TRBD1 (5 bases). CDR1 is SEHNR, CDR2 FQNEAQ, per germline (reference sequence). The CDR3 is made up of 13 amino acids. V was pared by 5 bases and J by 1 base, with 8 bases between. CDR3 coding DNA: TGTGCCAGCAGCCCAACAGGGAACACTGAAGCTTTCTTT. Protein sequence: CASSPTGNTEAFF.

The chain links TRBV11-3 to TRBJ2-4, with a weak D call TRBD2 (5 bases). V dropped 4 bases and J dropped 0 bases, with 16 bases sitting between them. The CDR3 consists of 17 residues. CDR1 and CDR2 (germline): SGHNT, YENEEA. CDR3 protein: CASSWPRRRVAKNIQYF. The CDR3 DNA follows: TGTGCCAGCAGCTGGCCCCGCCGGCGGGTAGCCAAAAACATTCAGTACTTC.

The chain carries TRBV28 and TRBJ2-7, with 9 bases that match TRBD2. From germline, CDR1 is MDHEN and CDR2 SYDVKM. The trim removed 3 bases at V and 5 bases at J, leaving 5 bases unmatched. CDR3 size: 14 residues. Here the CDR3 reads CASSFIAGDHEQYF. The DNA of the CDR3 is TGTGCCAGCAGTTTTATAGCGGGAGACCACGAGCAGTACTTC.